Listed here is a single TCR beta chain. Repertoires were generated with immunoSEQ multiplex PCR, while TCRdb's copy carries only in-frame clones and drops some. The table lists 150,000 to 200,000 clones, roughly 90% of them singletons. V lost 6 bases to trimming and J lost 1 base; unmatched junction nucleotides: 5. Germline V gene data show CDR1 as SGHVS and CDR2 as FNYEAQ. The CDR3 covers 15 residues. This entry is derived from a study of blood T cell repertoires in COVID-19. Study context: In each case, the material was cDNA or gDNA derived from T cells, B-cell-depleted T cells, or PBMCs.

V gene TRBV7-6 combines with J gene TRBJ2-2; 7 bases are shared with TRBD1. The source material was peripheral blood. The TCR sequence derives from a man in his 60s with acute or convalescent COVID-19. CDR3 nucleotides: TGTGCCAGCAGTCAACGACAGGGGAACACCGGGGAGCTGTTTTTT. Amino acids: CASSQRQGNTGELFF.